Sequencing of this T cell receptor beta chain was carried out in a study of cytomegalovirus exposure and HLA in healthy donors. 13 Jbeta primers and 60 Vbeta primers were used for the PCR. Method: immunoSEQ multiplex PCR; TCRdb's copy keeps in-frame clones and lacks some. Here the sample spans about 100,000 clones, about 70% being singletons. Whole-study results and caveats: In a later analysis, more than 15,000 TCR beta sequences were associated with HLA alleles at 0.05 false discovery rate. The classifier, whose performance was assessed in both the original and validation cohorts, reportedly diagnosed cytomegalovirus status with high specificity and sensitivity.

A remark on this clone: Its antigen is currently unknown.

Trimming removed 5 bases from V and 0 bases from J; junction bases left unmatched: 13. CDR1 SGHTA and CDR2 FQGTGA come from the germline V gene. The CDR3 length is 19 residues. The sequence was obtained from a woman under 30 in good health and CMV-seropositive. V is TRBV7-3 and J is TRBJ2-6, with 7 bases matching TRBD1. The sequencing sample was made of PBMCs. CDR3 coding DNA: TGTGCCAGCAGCCCCATTCGACAGGGACAGCGCTCTGGGGCCAACGTCCTGACTTTC. Protein: CASSPIRQGQRSGANVLTF.